This T cell receptor (beta chain) appears in the sequencing data of a study of early T cells in non-severe SARS-CoV-2 infection. Study at large: Chains were not paired, and sequencing was done on bulk RNA from unsorted whole blood. General study points: VDJdb matches were skewed toward anti-spike CD8 T cell responses.

The TCR library protocol attached unique molecular identifiers to the individual cDNA molecules. TCRdb itself ran the 5' RACE reads through MiXCR, one entry per CDR3 protein. The repertoire has tens of thousands of distinct CDR3 sequences, 9.3% of them found once; the top ten carry more than 20%. Germline V CDR1 and CDR2: MNHEY, SVGAGI. V shed 6 bases and J 5 bases; nucleotides not matched to a gene: 10. The CDR3 is made up of 14 amino acids. For this clonotype: Its antigen is not identified.

The clonotype was recovered from an adult who was a healthcare worker with PCR-confirmed SARS-CoV-2 infection or an uninfected control (not recorded which). V gene TRBV6-5 combines with J gene TRBJ2-7, with 7 bases lining up with TRBD1. Source material: whole blood. The CDR3 loop reads CASRETGPPDEQYF. Written as DNA, the CDR3 is TGTGCCAGCAGGGAGACAGGGCCCCCTGACGAGCAGTACTTC.